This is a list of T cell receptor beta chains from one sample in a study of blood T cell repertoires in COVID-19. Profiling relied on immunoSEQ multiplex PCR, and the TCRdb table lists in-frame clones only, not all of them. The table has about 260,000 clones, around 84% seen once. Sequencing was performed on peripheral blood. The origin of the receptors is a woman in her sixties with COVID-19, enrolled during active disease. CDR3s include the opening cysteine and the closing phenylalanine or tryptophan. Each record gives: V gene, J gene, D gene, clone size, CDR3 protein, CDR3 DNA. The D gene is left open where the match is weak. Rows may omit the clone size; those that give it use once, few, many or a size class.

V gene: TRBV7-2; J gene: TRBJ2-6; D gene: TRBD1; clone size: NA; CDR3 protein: CASSSGQGAGANVLTF; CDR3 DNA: TGTGCCAGCAGCTCGGGACAGGGGGCTGGGGCCAACGTCCTGACTTTC
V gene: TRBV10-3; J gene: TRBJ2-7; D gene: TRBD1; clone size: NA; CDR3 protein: CAISDPGTGPSSYEQYF; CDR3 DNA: TGTGCCATCAGTGACCCCGGGACAGGCCCTAGCTCCTACGAGCAGTACTTC
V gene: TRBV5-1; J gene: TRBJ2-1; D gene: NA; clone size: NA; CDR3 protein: CASSPRSYNEQFF; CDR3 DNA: TGCGCCAGCAGCCCGCGCTCCTACAATGAGCAGTTCTTC
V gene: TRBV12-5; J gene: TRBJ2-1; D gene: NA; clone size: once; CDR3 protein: CASGLGGFGSYNEQFF; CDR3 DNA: TGTGCTAGTGGTTTGGGGGGCTTCGGGTCCTACAATGAGCAGTTCTTC
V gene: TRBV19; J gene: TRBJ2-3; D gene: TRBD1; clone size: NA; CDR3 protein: CASSMRDSNTDTQYF; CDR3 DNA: TGTGCCAGTAGTATGAGGGACAGCAACACAGATACGCAGTATTTT
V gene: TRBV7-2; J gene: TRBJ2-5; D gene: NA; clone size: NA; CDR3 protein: CASSPGQPQETQYF; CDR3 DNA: TGTGCCAGCAGCCCCGGACAGCCACAAGAGACCCAGTACTTC
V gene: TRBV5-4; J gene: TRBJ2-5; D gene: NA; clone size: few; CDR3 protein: CASSPTPSPTRTPETQYF; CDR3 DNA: TGTGCCAGCAGCCCGACCCCCAGCCCCACCCGGACACCCGAGACCCAGTACTTC
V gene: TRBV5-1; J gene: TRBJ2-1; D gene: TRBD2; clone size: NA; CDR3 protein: CASSLFAGGSNEQFF; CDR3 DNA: TGCGCCAGCAGCTTGTTTGCGGGAGGGTCCAATGAGCAGTTCTTC
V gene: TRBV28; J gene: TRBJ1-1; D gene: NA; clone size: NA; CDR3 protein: CASSLRLGGVIGTEAFF; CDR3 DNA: TGTGCCAGCAGTTTAAGGCTGGGGGGGGTCATCGGCACTGAAGCTTTCTTT
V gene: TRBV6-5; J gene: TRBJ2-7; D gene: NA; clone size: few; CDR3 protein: CASSPRGSEQYF; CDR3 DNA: TGTGCCAGCAGTCCGAGAGGGAGCGAGCAGTACTTC
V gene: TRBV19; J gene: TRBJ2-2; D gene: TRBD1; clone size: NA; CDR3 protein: CASSIAGRQGGELFF; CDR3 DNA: TGTGCCAGTAGTATAGCGGGGAGACAGGGCGGGGAGCTGTTTTTT
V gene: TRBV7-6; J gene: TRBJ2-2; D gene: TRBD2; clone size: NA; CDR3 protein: CASSLSGGRAGGELFF; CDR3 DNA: TGTGCCAGCAGCTTATCCGGCGGGAGGGCCGGCGGGGAGCTGTTTTTT
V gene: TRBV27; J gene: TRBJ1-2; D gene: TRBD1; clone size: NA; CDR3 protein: CASSLSSTGAYGYTF; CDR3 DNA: TGTGCCAGCAGTCTCTCCTCGACAGGGGCCTATGGCTACACCTTC
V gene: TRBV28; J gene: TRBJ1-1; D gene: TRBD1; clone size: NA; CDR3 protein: CASSPTGRTAPEAFF; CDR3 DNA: TGTGCCAGCAGCCCGACAGGGAGGACAGCCCCTGAAGCTTTCTTT
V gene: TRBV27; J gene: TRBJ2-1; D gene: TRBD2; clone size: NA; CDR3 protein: CASRKLAGGYNEQFF; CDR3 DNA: TGTGCCAGCCGAAAACTAGCGGGAGGTTACAATGAGCAGTTCTTC
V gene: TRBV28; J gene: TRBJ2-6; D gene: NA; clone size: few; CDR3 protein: CASSLERVSGANVLTF; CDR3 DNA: TGTGCCAGCAGTTTAGAACGGGTCTCTGGGGCCAACGTCCTGACTTTC
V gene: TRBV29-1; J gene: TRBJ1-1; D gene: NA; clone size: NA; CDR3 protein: CSEQYGTEAFF; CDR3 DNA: TGCAGCGAGCAATACGGGACTGAAGCTTTCTTT
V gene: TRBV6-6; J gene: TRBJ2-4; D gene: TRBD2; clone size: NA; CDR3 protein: CATISRGENIQYF; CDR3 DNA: TGTGCCACCATTAGCCGGGGGGAAAACATTCAGTACTTC
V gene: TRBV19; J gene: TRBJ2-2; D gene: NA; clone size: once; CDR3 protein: CASSIGGGANTGELFF; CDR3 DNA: TGTGCCAGTAGTATAGGGGGAGGAGCGAACACCGGGGAGCTGTTTTTT
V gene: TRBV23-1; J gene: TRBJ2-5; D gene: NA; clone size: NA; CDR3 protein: CASSQRTPTGTKGRQYF; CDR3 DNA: TGCGCCAGCAGTCAACGTACCCCGACAGGCACGAAAGGGCGCCAGTACTTC
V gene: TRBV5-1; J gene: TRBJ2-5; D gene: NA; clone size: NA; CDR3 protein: CASSAYQETQYF; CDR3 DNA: TGCGCCAGCAGCGCGTACCAAGAGACCCAGTACTTC
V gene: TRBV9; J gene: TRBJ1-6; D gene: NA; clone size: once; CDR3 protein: CASSEESGVKSSYNSPLHF; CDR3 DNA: TGTGCCAGCAGCGAAGAGTCAGGGGTTAAAAGCTCCTATAATTCACCCCTCCACTTT
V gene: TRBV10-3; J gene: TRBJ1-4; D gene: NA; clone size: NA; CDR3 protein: CATTQGANNEKLFF; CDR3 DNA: TGTGCCACGACGCAGGGTGCGAATAATGAAAAACTGTTTTTT
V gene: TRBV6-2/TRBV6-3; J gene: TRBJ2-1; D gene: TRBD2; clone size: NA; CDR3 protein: CASSRLAGQGNEQFF; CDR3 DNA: TGTGCCAGCAGTCGACTAGCGGGACAGGGCAATGAGCAGTTCTTC